The 13 T cell receptor beta chains below were found in one sample sequenced in a study of control samples from healthy donors and cancer patients. The repertoire was sequenced with immunoSEQ multiplex PCR; TCRdb's copy has only in-frame clones and lacks some. The repertoire holds 160,000 or so clones, with 85% to 95% as singletons. The sequencing input was blood. These receptors were collected from a woman aged 40 to 55 in good health.

The V and J genes are TRBV7-2 and TRBJ1-1; unclear D gene. The CDR3 runs to 14 residues. With 6 bases removed from V and 8 bases from J, the gap between germline ends came to 19 bases. Germline-derived CDR1 and CDR2 are SGHTA and FQGNSA. CDR3 DNA sequence: TGTGCCAGCAGGTCAACTGGGTCAACTGGGGAAGCTTTCTTT. Its protein is CASRSTGSTGEAFF.

The V gene is TRBV20-1, the J gene TRBJ2-1, with 8 nucleotides matching TRBD2. The J segment lost 2 bases and the V segment lost 3 bases, leaving 12 bases of the junction unmatched. Germline V lookup: CDR1 DFQATT, CDR2 SNEGSKA (reference sequence). This CDR3 spans 17 amino acids. The CDR3, as DNA: TGCAGTGCTAGTAGGGCTAGCGGGCTGTACCCCTACAATGAGCAGTTCTTC. Protein sequence: CSASRASGLYPYNEQFF.

V and J are TRBV29-1 and TRBJ1-1; TRBD1 might be the D (5 bases). The germline V gene has CDR1 SQVTM and CDR2 ANQGSEA. V was shortened by 5 bases and J by 0 bases, with 10 bases between the two germline ends. The CDR3 covers 13 residues. The CDR3 region is CSVRQGLNTEAFF. In DNA, the CDR3 is TGCAGCGTTCGGCAGGGATTGAACACTGAAGCTTTCTTT. Using reference TRBV29-1 and TRBJ1-1 for the parts outside the CDR3, the full variable domain is SAVISQKPSRDICQRGTSLTIQCQVDSQVTMMFWYRQQPGQSLTLIATANQGSEATYESGFVIDKFPISRPNLTFSTLTVSNMSPEDSSIYLCSVRQGLNTEAFFGQGTRLTVV.

V gene TRBV7-2 combines with J gene TRBJ1-3, with no clear D. Germline V CDR1 and CDR2: SGHTA, FQGNSA. V dropped 5 bases and J dropped 4 bases, with 18 bases sitting between them. This CDR3 contains 16 residues. CDR3 sequence reads: CASSPQTGSGGNTIYF. As DNA, the CDR3 is TGTGCCAGCAGCCCTCAGACGGGGTCGGGGGGAAACACCATATATTTT.

The gene calls are TRBV10-3 and TRBJ2-3; tentative D call: TRBD2 (5 bases). CDR3 size: 13 residues. Germline V gene sequence: CDR1 ENHRY, CDR2 SYGVKD. Trimming stripped 3 bases from V and 12 bases from J, with 16 bases between. The CDR3 here is CAISDNSDSSQYF. CDR3 DNA: TGTGCCATCAGTGACAATAGCGACTCTAGCCAGTATTTT.

The chain uses TRBV30 and TRBJ2-1, with D unclear. Germline V CDR1 and CDR2: GTSNPN, SVGIG (reference sequence). The CDR3 has 14 amino acids. V was clipped by 4 bases and J by 0 bases, with 10 bases between them. The CDR3 reads CAWTDLSSYNEQFF. The CDR3 nucleotides read TGTGCCTGGACGGATCTAAGCTCCTACAATGAGCAGTTCTTC.

The chain couples TRBV5-1 to TRBJ2-3, with TRBD2 matching 7 bases. This CDR3 has 15 residues. V shed 5 bases, J shed 5 bases, and the junction held 11 bases outside the gene matches. Germline V gene sequence: CDR1 SGHRS, CDR2 YFSETQ. The CDR3 reads CASRSSGVQGDTQYF. Here the CDR3 DNA reads TGCGCCAGCAGGTCGAGCGGGGTCCAAGGAGATACGCAGTATTTT.

This clone came up once. The rearrangement joins TRBV30 to TRBJ2-2; D gene uncertain. This CDR3 contains 14 residues. Between the trimmed V and J ends, which lost 3 bases and 1 base, there was a span of 9 bases. Germline V CDR1 and CDR2: GTSNPN, SVGIG (reference sequence). Written as DNA, the CDR3 is TGTGCCTGGAGATTCGCCGGGAACACCGGGGAGCTGTTTTTT. This sequence encodes CAWRFAGNTGELFF.

The chain links TRBV12-3 or TRBV12-4 to TRBJ1-2; D call uncertain. V shed 6 bases and J shed 4 bases, with 12 bases lying between them. The CDR3 is 13 residues long. CDR3 in DNA: TGTGCCAGCAGGGGCCAGCCGACCTATGGCTACACCTTC. This gives the protein CASRGQPTYGYTF.

The rearrangement links TRBV9 to TRBJ1-1, with D possibly matching TRBD1 (6 bases). V was clipped by 0 bases and J by 5 bases, with 8 bases between them. Germline assignment: CDR1 SGDLS and CDR2 YYNGEE. CDR3 length equals 13 residues. CDR3 DNA: TGTGCCAGCAGCGTAGACAGGGAAACTGAAGCTTTCTTT. Encoded protein: CASSVDRETEAFF.

This chain links TRBV6-2 or TRBV6-3 with TRBJ2-7; D remains unclear. The CDR3 contains 11 residues. With 2 bases removed from V and 3 bases from J, the gap between germline ends came to 2 bases. Germline lookup yields CDR1 MNHEY and CDR2 SVGEGT. The CDR3 loop is CASSYLYEQYF. CDR3 DNA sequence: TGTGCCAGCAGTTACCTCTACGAGCAGTACTTC.

The rearrangement joins TRBV29-1 to TRBJ1-3; D is uncertain. The CDR3 sequence is 13 residues long. V lost 7 bases, J lost 0 bases, and 10 bases lay in between. Germline V CDR1 and CDR2: SQVTM, ANQGSEA. In DNA, the CDR3 is TGCAGCGCGCAGACCTTCTCTGGAAACACCATATATTTT. Its translation is CSAQTFSGNTIYF.

This clone was observed a single time. V is TRBV3-1 (or the pseudogene TRBV3-2) and J is TRBJ2-1, with a tentative D call TRBD2 (6 bases). There are 16 residues in the CDR3. Germline CDR1 LGHDT, CDR2 YNNKEL (reference sequence). Trimming cost V 6 bases and J 10 bases, with 25 bases left between them. CDR3 DNA: TGTGCCAGCAGTCAAAACTGGGACTTCCGTGTAGGGGAGCAGTTCTTC. Translated: CASSQNWDFRVGEQFF.